This T cell receptor beta chain was documented in a study of T cells in localized non-small cell lung cancer. This CDR3 comprises 12 residues. CDR1 is GTSNPN and CDR2 is SVGIG in the germline V gene (reference sequence). The V end lost 1 base, the J end lost 2 bases, and 4 bases lay between the germline ends. The protocol was immunoSEQ multiplex PCR, while the TCRdb copy is restricted to in-frame clones and leaves out a portion. The repertoire holds around 30,000 clones, with about nine tenths as singletons. The receptor's source is a woman aged 40-69 years with stage III lung adenocarcinoma. The sample consisted of peripheral blood mononuclear cells, taken before any cancer treatment. The V call is TRBV30, the J call TRBJ2-3, with D uncertain. The CDR3 reads CAWSGLTDTQYF. DNA for the CDR3: TGTGCCTGGAGTGGACTCACAGATACGCAGTATTTT.